Following are 17 T cell receptor beta chains from one sample sequenced in a study of blood T cell repertoires in COVID-19. The method was immunoSEQ multiplex PCR; TCRdb's version includes in-frame clones alone and lacks a portion of them. This sample carries roughly 200,000 clones, roughly 88% of them seen once, and the ten largest clones take around 1.5%. The sequencing input was peripheral blood. These receptor sequences come from a man aged 18-30 years with active or convalescent COVID-19.

The chain uses TRBV29-1 and TRBJ2-3; TRBD2 matches 9 bases. The CDR3 is 14 residues long. Germline V gene data show CDR1 as SQVTM and CDR2 as ANQGSEA. V gave up 7 bases and J gave up 8 bases; unmatched junction bases: 13. The DNA of the CDR3 is TGCAGCGCCGAATCGGTAGCGGGAGTTGGTACGCAGTATTTT. Amino acids: CSAESVAGVGTQYF.

V and J are TRBV6-1 and TRBJ1-2, with D hard to call. CDR3 length: 15 residues. The V and J ends lost 0 bases and 4 bases respectively, with 12 bases between them. Germline V gene sequence: CDR1 MNHNS, CDR2 SASEGT. The CDR3 nucleotides read TGTGCCAGCAGTGAAGCGAGCCCGGGATTCTATGGCTACACCTTC. Amino acid sequence: CASSEASPGFYGYTF.

This chain uses TRBV5-4 with TRBJ2-7; maybe TRBD1 (6 bases). The germline V and J ends were trimmed by 0 bases and 2 bases, with 12 bases remaining between them. Germline CDR1 SGHNT, CDR2 YYREEE (reference sequence). This CDR3 spans 15 amino acids. The CDR3 DNA follows: TGTGCCAGCAGCTTGGTAGCAGGGGTAACCTACGAGCAGTACTTC. Its protein product is CASSLVAGVTYEQYF.

The chain couples TRBV10-3 to TRBJ1-5; D is undetermined. The CDR3 length is 15 residues. Germline V CDR1 and CDR2: ENHRY, SYGVKD. The germline V and J ends were trimmed by 2 bases and 1 base, with 9 bases remaining between them. In DNA form, the CDR3 reads TGTGCCATCAGTGAGGGGGAGAACAGCAATCAGCCCCAGCATTTT. Its protein is CAISEGENSNQPQHF.

V gene TRBV19 combines with J gene TRBJ1-4; TRBD1 matches 10 bases. The trim removed 6 bases at V and 6 bases at J, leaving 1 base unmatched. Germline V gene lookup returns CDR1 LNHDA and CDR2 SQIVND (reference sequence). CDR3 length equals 13 residues. CDR3 residues: CASRGQGHEKLFF. Written as DNA, the CDR3 is TGTGCCAGTAGGGGACAGGGGCATGAAAAACTGTTTTTT.

This chain uses TRBV6-4 with TRBJ2-3; 7 bases are a match to TRBD2. Losses at the gene ends were 2 bases for V and 4 bases for J; bases not matched to a gene: 3. The CDR3 runs to 14 residues. Germline CDR1 and CDR2: MRHNA and SNTAGT. This chain's CDR3 is CASSDGSGADTQYF. CDR3 sequence (DNA): TGTGCCAGCAGTGACGGCAGCGGGGCAGATACGCAGTATTTT.

This rearrangement joins TRBV28 to TRBJ1-1; 8 bases agree with TRBD1. J lost 2 bases, V lost 5 bases, and 7 bases had no gene match. Germline loops: CDR1 MDHEN, CDR2 SYDVKM. The CDR3 is 15 residues long. CDR3 sequence: CASSTPGTGNTEAFF. CDR3 DNA sequence: TGTGCCAGCAGTACTCCCGGGACAGGAAACACTGAAGCTTTCTTT.

The chain combines TRBV19 with TRBJ1-6, with 7 bases aligning to TRBD1. After removal of 9 bases from V and 3 bases from J, the junction contained 8 bases not matched to a gene. The CDR3 totals 15 residues. Germline CDR1 is LNHDA and CDR2 is SQIVND (reference sequence). The CDR3 nucleotides read TGTGCCAGCCGACAGGGCGCTGTCTATAATTCACCCCTCCACTTT. This translates into CASRQGAVYNSPLHF.

Note on this clone: The same CDR3 can be traced to other DNA sequences in this sample. J is TRBJ2-7 and V is TRBV7-2; 16 bases match TRBD2. The V segment lost 5 bases and the J segment 2 bases; nucleotides outside the gene matches: 3. From germline, CDR1 is SGHTA and CDR2 FQGNSA. This CDR3 has 16 residues. For the CDR3, the DNA is TGTGCCAGCAGCACTGGGACTAGCGGGAGGGCCTACGAGCAGTACTTC. Its protein is CASSTGTSGRAYEQYF.

Remarks on this clone: At the DNA level, this CDR3 is encoded by other sequences in the same sample as well. J is TRBJ1-5 and V is TRBV10-2; D uncertain. This CDR3 contains 13 residues. The V end was cut by 0 bases, the J end by 5 bases, with 5 bases between. The germline CDR1 and CDR2 sequences are WSHSY and SAAADI. The CDR3 nucleotides are TGCGCCAGCAGTGAGTCGAGGGATCAGCCCCAGCATTTT. Residues: CASSESRDQPQHF.

The genes are TRBV5-6 and TRBJ1-4, with 10 bases lining up with TRBD1. CDR3 length: 16 residues. Germline lookup yields CDR1 SGHDT and CDR2 YYEEEE. Unmatched junction bases numbered 6, after V lost 4 bases and J lost 3 bases. The CDR3 nucleotides are TGTGCCAGCAGCCCAAGACAGGGGGCGGCTAATGAAAAACTGTTTTTT. It yields the protein CASSPRQGAANEKLFF.

The chain is built from TRBV11-1 and TRBJ1-3, with 11 bases that match TRBD1. The CDR3 has 16 amino acids. The V gene's germline CDR1 is SGHAT and CDR2 FQDESV (reference sequence). V dropped 4 bases and J dropped 0; count of bases not matched to a gene: 2. Here the CDR3 DNA reads TGTGCCAGCAGCTCGGGACAGGGGGTCTCTGGAAACACCATATATTTT. It is translated as CASSSGQGVSGNTIYF.

CDR3 nucleotides: TGTGCCATCAGTGAGTCCTCGGGAGTTGTGAATGAGCAGTTCTTC. Its protein product is CAISESSGVVNEQFF. This chain uses TRBV10-3 with TRBJ2-1, with D maybe TRBD2 (6 bases). CDR1 and CDR2 from the germline V gene are ENHRY and SYGVKD. The V end was cut by 0 bases, the J end by 7 bases, with 13 bases between. The CDR3 is made up of 15 amino acids.

This chain links TRBV6-4 with TRBJ2-3, with 7 bases aligning to TRBD2. V lost 2 bases to trimming and J lost 0 bases; unmatched junction nucleotides: 2. Looked up from germline, CDR1 is MRHNA and CDR2 is SNTAGT. This CDR3 is built from 15 residues. DNA for the CDR3: TGTGCCAGCAGTGACGTAGCGGGTAGCACAGATACGCAGTATTTT. Translated, it gives CASSDVAGSTDTQYF.

The chain is built from TRBV5-8 and TRBJ1-1; D is perhaps TRBD1 (6 bases). CDR3 length: 16 amino acids. V was pared by 3 bases and J by 5 bases, with 20 bases between. Per germline, CDR1 SGHTS and CDR2 YDEGEE. Here the CDR3 DNA reads TGTGCCAGCAGCTACCGATCCCAGGGGATAGGTACTGAAGCTTTCTTT. As protein: CASSYRSQGIGTEAFF.

The V call is TRBV29-1, the J call TRBJ2-2; TRBD1 matches 8 bases. V shed 6 bases and J 5 bases; nucleotides not matched to a gene: 2. The CDR3 extends over 12 amino acids. CDR1 is SQVTM, CDR2 ANQGSEA, per germline. CDR3 nucleotides: TGCAGCGTATGGACAGGGACCGGGGAGCTGTTTTTT. This codes for CSVWTGTGELFF.

This chain uses TRBV11-2 with TRBJ1-6; D perhaps matches TRBD1 (6 bases). CDR1 is SGHAT and CDR2 is FQNNGV in the germline V gene. The CDR3 runs to 16 residues. V lost 5 bases and J lost 5, with 16 bases in between. This CDR3 is CASSPRAGDNNSPLHF. The CDR3 region has the DNA TGTGCCAGCAGCCCTCGTGCAGGGGATAATAATTCACCCCTCCACTTT.